These 16 T cell receptor beta chains share one sample of origin, sequenced in a study of early T cells in non-severe SARS-CoV-2 infection. One entry per CDR3 protein results from TCRdb running MiXCR on the 5' RACE reads. The data contain 75,000 to 90,000 distinct CDR3 sequences, about 15% of them singletons. Input material: whole blood. The receptor set was obtained from an adult who was a healthcare worker with PCR-confirmed SARS-CoV-2 infection or an uninfected control (not recorded which).

The chain links TRBV21-1 to TRBJ1-5; the table's D call of TRBD1 was not tested on the DNA. TRBV21-1 is a listed pseudogene. The CDR3 is made up of 16 amino acids. CDR3 in DNA: TGTGCCAGCAGCAAATCTGGGGGCAGGACCAATCAGCCCCAGCATTTT. As protein: CASSKSGGRTNQPQHF.

This clonotype was observed a few times. The chain has TRBV20-1 and TRBJ2-1; 13 bases are a match to TRBD2. Looked up from germline, CDR1 is DFQATT and CDR2 is SNEGSKA (reference sequence). This CDR3 is built from 16 residues. With 5 bases clipped from V and 0 bases from J, the junction kept 4 bases outside the gene matches. In DNA, the CDR3 is TGCAGTGCTTCGGGACTAGCGGGGATCTCCTACAATGAGCAGTTCTTC. Translating gives CSASGLAGISYNEQFF.

This clonotype was observed a single time. At one end, the junction sequence differs from germline, possibly due to a read error. V gene TRBV20-1 combines with J gene TRBJ2-7; D ambiguous. This CDR3 spans 13 amino acids. Germline values: CDR1 DFQATT, CDR2 SNEGSKA (reference sequence). The CDR3 here is CSASNPGTYGQYF. The CDR3 nucleotides are TGCAGTGCTAGTAATCCGGGTACCTACGGGCAGTACTTC.

In DNA form, the CDR3 reads TGTGCCAGCAGTTATACAGGGGGATACGAGCAGTACTTC. Encoded protein: CASSYTGGYEQYF. V and J are TRBV27 and TRBJ2-7; 8 bases are shared with TRBD1. CDR1 and CDR2 from the germline V gene are MNHEY and SMNVEV (reference sequence). This CDR3 region has 13 residues. The J segment lost 4 bases and the V segment lost 4 bases, leaving 3 bases of the junction unmatched.

The rearrangement links TRBV7-3 to TRBJ2-2, with a possible D match to TRBD1 (6 bases). CDR3 size: 16 residues. V was trimmed by 5 bases and J by 4 bases, leaving 17 bases between them. Germline assignment: CDR1 SGHTA and CDR2 FQGTGA. The CDR3 region is CASSPRPGAPTGELFF. CDR3 sequence (DNA): TGTGCCAGCAGCCCCCGCCCAGGGGCCCCCACCGGGGAGCTGTTTTTT.

The gene calls are TRBV20-1 and TRBJ2-7, with 7 nucleotides matching TRBD2. V was clipped by 3 bases and J by 9 bases; unmatched bases: 5. CDR3 length equals 11 residues. Germline V gene data show CDR1 as DFQATT and CDR2 as SNEGSKA (reference sequence). This CDR3 reads CSASVTSVQYF. The DNA for the CDR3 is TGCAGTGCTAGCGTTACTAGCGTGCAGTACTTC.

CDR3: CASSSVSETQYF. The CDR3 nucleotides are TGTGCCAGCAGCTCCGTGTCGGAGACCCAGTACTTC. The rearrangement uses TRBV7-2 and TRBJ2-5, with D unresolved. This CDR3 region has 12 residues. Deletions cut 4 bases from V and 5 bases from J, with 8 bases between. Germline values: CDR1 SGHTA, CDR2 FQGNSA.

The rearrangement uses TRBV27 and TRBJ2-7, with D tentatively TRBD2 (6 bases). Trimming shortened V by 2 bases and J by 6 bases, and 11 bases separated the two germline ends. The CDR3 consists of 13 residues. Germline V gene data show CDR1 as MNHEY and CDR2 as SMNVEV (reference sequence). This chain's CDR3 is CASSLNRETEQYF. CDR3 bases: TGTGCCAGCAGTTTAAATCGGGAGACCGAGCAGTACTTC.

J is TRBJ1-6 and V is TRBV2; the D is unclear. Germline CDR1 is SNHLY and CDR2 is FYNNEI. The CDR3 is 13 amino acids. The V gene lost 7 bases and the J gene lost 8 bases, with 12 bases spanning the gap. The CDR3 sequence is CASTESIYSPLHF. CDR3 sequence (DNA): TGTGCCAGCACAGAAAGCATTTATTCACCCCTCCACTTT.

The gene calls are TRBV12-3 or TRBV12-4 and TRBJ2-7; 11 bases map to TRBD1. This CDR3 spans 16 amino acids. V shed 3 bases and J 9 bases; nucleotides not matched to a gene: 13. The CDR3 coding sequence is TGTGCCAGCAGTTTGACAGGACAGGGGGCGCTGCGGGGGCAGTACTTC. Protein: CASSLTGQGALRGQYF.

This clonotype appeared many times. This chain connects TRBV7-2 to TRBJ2-1; 10 nucleotides agree with TRBD2. CDR3 length: 19 residues. V lost 1 base, J lost 7 bases, and 16 bases stayed unmatched. Germline loops: CDR1 SGHTA, CDR2 FQGNSA. The CDR3 DNA reads as TGTGCCAGCAGCTTAGGAGGTTTGAGCGGGAGGGCCAAGTTTAATGAGCAGTTCTTC. It codes for CASSLGGLSGRAKFNEQFF. The complete variable domain, with remaining parts taken from reference TRBV7-2 and TRBJ2-1, reads GAGVSQSPSNKVTEKGKDVELRCDPISGHTALYWYRQSLGQGLEFLIYFQGNSAPDKSGLPSDRFSAERTGGSVSTLTIQRTQQEDSAVYLCASSLGGLSGRAKFNEQFFGPGTRLTVL.

This clonotype has a handful of counts. The rearrangement joins TRBV4-3 to TRBJ2-2, with D unresolved. V was pared by 0 bases and J by 5 bases, with 10 bases between. The V gene's germline CDR1 is LGHNA and CDR2 YSLEER. This CDR3 spans 15 amino acids. CDR3 region: CASSQEIMGTGELFF. CDR3 sequence (DNA): TGCGCCAGCAGCCAAGAAATTATGGGGACCGGGGAGCTGTTTTTT.

The chain has TRBV9 and TRBJ2-1, with 10 bases fitting TRBD2. J gave up 6 bases and V 4 bases, and 4 bases lay outside the gene matches. The CDR3 has 14 amino acids. Germline values: CDR1 SGDLS, CDR2 YYNGEE. CDR3 sequence (DNA): TGTGCCAGCAGCCTAGCGGGAGTCGTCAATGAGCAGTTCTTC. Its protein is CASSLAGVVNEQFF.

CDR3 sequence (DNA): TGTGCCAGCAGCCTGAGCGCTGGACAGGGCTACGAGCAGTACTTC. It translates to CASSLSAGQGYEQYF. This chain connects TRBV11-3 to TRBJ2-7, with 8 nucleotides matching TRBD1. V dropped 5 bases and J dropped 3; count of bases not matched to a gene: 9. CDR3 length: 15 amino acids. CDR1 and CDR2 (germline): SGHNT, YENEEA.

This sequence joins TRBV12-3 or TRBV12-4 and TRBJ2-3, with D unresolved. The ends were cut back, 6 bases at V and 2 bases at J, with 12 bases in the middle. The CDR3 runs 14 residues. For the CDR3, the DNA is TGTGCCAGCAGCCTCCCCTACATCACAGATACGCAGTATTTT. Its translation: CASSLPYITDTQYF.

The table lists this clonotype with a few counts. The chain uses TRBV30 and TRBJ2-3, with 8 bases that match TRBD2. Germline V gene lookup returns CDR1 GTSNPN and CDR2 SVGIG (reference sequence). J gave up 4 bases and V 4 bases, and 7 bases lay outside the gene matches. The CDR3 consists of 14 residues. Here the CDR3 DNA reads TGTGCCTGGAAAAGCGGGAGCTGGGCAGATACGCAGTATTTT. As protein: CAWKSGSWADTQYF.